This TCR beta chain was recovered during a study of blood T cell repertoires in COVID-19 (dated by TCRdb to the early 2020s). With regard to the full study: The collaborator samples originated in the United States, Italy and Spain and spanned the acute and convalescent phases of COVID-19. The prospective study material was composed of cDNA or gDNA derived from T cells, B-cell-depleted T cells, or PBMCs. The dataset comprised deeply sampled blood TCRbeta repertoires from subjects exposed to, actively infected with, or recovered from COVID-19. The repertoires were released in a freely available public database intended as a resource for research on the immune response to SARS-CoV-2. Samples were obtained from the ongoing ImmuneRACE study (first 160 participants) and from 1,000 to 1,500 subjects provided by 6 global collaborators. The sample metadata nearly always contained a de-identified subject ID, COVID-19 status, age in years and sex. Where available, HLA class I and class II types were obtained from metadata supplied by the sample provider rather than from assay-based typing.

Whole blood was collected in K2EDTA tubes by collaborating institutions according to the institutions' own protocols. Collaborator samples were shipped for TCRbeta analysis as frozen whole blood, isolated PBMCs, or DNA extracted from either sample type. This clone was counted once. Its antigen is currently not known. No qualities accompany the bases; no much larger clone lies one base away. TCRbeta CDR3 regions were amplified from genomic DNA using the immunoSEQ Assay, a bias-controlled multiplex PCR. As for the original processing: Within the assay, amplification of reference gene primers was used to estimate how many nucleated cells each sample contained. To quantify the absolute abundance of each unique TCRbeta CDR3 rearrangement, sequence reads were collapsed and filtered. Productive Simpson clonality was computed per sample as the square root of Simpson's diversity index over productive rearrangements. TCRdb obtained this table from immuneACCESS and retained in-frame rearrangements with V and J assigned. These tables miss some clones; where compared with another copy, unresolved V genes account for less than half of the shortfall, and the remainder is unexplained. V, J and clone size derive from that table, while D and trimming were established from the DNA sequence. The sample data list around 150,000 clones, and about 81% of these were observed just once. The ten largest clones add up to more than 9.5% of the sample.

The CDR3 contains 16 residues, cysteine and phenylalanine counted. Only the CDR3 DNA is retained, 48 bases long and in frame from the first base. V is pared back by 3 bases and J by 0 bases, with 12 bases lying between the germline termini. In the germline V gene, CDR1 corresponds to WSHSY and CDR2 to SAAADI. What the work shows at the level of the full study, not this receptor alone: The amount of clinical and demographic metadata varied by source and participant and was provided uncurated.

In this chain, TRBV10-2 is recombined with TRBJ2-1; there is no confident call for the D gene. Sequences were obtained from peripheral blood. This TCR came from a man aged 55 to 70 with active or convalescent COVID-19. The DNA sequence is TGCGCCAGCAGTGACCCCTCGGGTAGCTCCTACAATGAGCAGTTCTTC. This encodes CASSDPSGSSYNEQFF.